Each of the 14 T cell receptor beta chains below was sequenced from the same sample in a study of monozygotic twins with inflammatory bowel disease. TCRdb re-called the 5' RACE reads, yielding one record per CDR3 amino acid sequence without DNA. This listing includes some 170,000 distinct CDR3 sequences. Sequencing was performed on blood. These receptor sequences come from a human donor with ulcerative colitis or Crohn's disease, or a healthy co-twin of an affected twin (not recorded which).

The gene calls are TRBV2 and TRBJ1-2; TCRdb lists TRBD1, though no DNA is available to test this call. CDR1 is SNHLY, CDR2 FYNNEI, per germline. The CDR3 contains 14 residues. The CDR3: CASSTTGVGYGYTF.

The chain's CDR3 is CSARRGSTSYEQYF. V is TRBV20-1 and J is TRBJ2-7; TCRdb's D call, TRBD1, is unchecked because there is no DNA. Germline values: CDR1 DFQATT, CDR2 SNEGSKA (reference sequence). The CDR3 loop spans 14 amino acids.

This sequence joins TRBV20-1 and TRBJ1-3; TCRdb's D call of TRBD1 is untestable without DNA. Germline V gives CDR1 DFQATT, CDR2 SNEGSKA (reference sequence). The CDR3 consists of 19 residues. The CDR3 region is CSASRPPRDDGGIRNTIYF.

This chain uses TRBV24-1 with TRBJ2-1; TCRdb gives TRBD2 as the D gene, but with no DNA this cannot be confirmed. The germline gives CDR1 KGHDR, CDR2 SFDVKD. The CDR3 has 17 amino acids. The CDR3 loop reads CATSGTSGRQSRNEQFF.

The J gene is TRBJ2-7, the V gene TRBV30; TCRdb calls TRBD1, which cannot be checked without DNA. Germline CDR1 and CDR2: GTSNPN and SVGIG (reference sequence). CDR3 length: 14 amino acids. The CDR3 reads CAWRIGTVSYEQYF.

The genes are TRBV7-6 and TRBJ2-2. CDR1 is SGHVS and CDR2 is FNYEAQ in the germline V gene. The CDR3 has 15 amino acids. The CDR3 loop is CASSIGTTNTGELFF.

The chain is built from TRBV7-2 and TRBJ2-3; checking the TCRdb D call of TRBD1 is not possible without DNA. From germline, CDR1 is SGHTA and CDR2 FQGNSA. The CDR3 runs to 14 residues. The CDR3: CASSPGQGGDTQYF.

The chain has TRBV7-2 and TRBJ1-1. CDR1 and CDR2 from the germline V gene are SGHTA and FQGNSA. The CDR3 is 14 amino acids. The CDR3 protein is CASSLAGSNTEAFF.

The V call is TRBV27, the J call TRBJ2-1. Germline V gives CDR1 MNHEY, CDR2 SMNVEV (reference sequence). The CDR3 extends over 13 amino acids. The CDR3 reads CASSLKSYNEQFF.

The chain couples TRBV23-1 to TRBJ2-3; TCRdb proposes TRBD2, but this gene call is untestable without DNA. TRBV23-1 is an ORF; its function is uncertain. This CDR3 comprises 19 residues. CDR3 loop: CASSQSKRLAGKGTDTQYF.

This chain joins TRBV5-1 and TRBJ2-6. Germline V gene sequence: CDR1 SGHRS, CDR2 YFSETQ. CDR3 length: 14 residues. The CDR3 sequence: CASKEGSGANVLTF.

The chain combines TRBV29-1 with TRBJ1-2; no DNA is available, so the TRBD1 call from TCRdb remains unchecked. Germline lookup yields CDR1 SQVTM and CDR2 ANQGSEA. The CDR3 length is 15 residues. The CDR3 protein is CSVQSGGFTNYGYTF. The whole variable domain, filled in from reference TRBV29-1 and TRBJ1-2, reads SAVISQKPSRDICQRGTSLTIQCQVDSQVTMMFWYRQQPGQSLTLIATANQGSEATYESGFVIDKFPISRPNLTFSTLTVSNMSPEDSSIYLCSVQSGGFTNYGYTFGSGTRLTVV.

The chain recombines TRBV19 with TRBJ1-1; TCRdb designates TRBD1, a call that cannot be tested without DNA. This CDR3 region has 13 residues. Germline CDR1 LNHDA, CDR2 SQIVND (reference sequence). The chain's CDR3 is CASTTGTGGRAFF.

This chain joins TRBV27 and TRBJ1-5; as DNA is missing, the TRBD1 call by TCRdb cannot be tested. CDR1 and CDR2 (germline): MNHEY, SMNVEV (reference sequence). The CDR3 is 15 residues long. The chain's CDR3 is CARPPNRQYNQPHHF.